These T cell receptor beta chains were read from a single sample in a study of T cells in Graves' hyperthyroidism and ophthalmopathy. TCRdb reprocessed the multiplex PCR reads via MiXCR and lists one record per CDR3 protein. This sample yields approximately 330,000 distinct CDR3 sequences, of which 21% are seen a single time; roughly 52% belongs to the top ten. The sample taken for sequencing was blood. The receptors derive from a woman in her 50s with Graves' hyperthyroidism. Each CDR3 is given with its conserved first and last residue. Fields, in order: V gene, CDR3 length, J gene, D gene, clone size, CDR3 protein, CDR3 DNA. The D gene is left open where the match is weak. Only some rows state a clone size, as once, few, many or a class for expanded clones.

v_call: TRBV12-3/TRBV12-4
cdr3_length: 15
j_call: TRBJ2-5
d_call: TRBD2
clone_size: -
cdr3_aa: CASSFAGGILETQYF
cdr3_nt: TGTGCCAGCAGTTTCGCGGGGGGAATCCTAGAGACCCAGTACTTC

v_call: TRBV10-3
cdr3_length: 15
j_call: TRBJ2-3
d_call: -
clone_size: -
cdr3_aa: CAISDRGGATDTQYF
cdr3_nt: TGTGCCATCAGTGATCGGGGCGGGGCAACAGATACGCAGTATTTT

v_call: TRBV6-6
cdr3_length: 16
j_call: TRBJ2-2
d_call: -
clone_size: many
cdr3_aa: CASSYRRPGNTGELFF
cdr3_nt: TGTGCCAGCAGTTACCGGCGACCTGGGAACACCGGGGAGCTGTTTTTT

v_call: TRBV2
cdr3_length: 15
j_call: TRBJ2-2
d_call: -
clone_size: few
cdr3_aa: CASSETRPLTGELFF
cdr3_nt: TGTGCCAGCAGTGAAACCAGGCCCCTAACCGGGGAGCTGTTTTTT

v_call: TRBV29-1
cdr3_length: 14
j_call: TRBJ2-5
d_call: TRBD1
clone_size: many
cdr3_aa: CSGLDRGLGETQYF
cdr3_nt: TGCAGTGGCCTCGACAGGGGGCTGGGGGAGACCCAGTACTTC

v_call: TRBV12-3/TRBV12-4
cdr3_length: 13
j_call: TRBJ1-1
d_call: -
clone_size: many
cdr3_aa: CASRLQVNTEAFF
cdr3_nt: TGTGCCAGCAGACTCCAGGTGAACACTGAAGCTTTCTTT

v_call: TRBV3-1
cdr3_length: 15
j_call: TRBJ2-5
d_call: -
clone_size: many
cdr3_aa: CASSQGTPYQETQYF
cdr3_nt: TGTGCCAGCAGCCAAGGGACACCTTACCAAGAGACCCAGTACTTC

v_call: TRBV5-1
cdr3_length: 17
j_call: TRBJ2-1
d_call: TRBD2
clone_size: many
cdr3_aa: CASSSPGLAGNLNEQFF
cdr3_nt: TGCGCCAGCAGCTCCCCTGGACTAGCGGGAAATCTCAATGAGCAGTTCTTC

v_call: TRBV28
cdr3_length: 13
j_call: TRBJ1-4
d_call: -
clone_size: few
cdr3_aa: CASNSEPDEKLFF
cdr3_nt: TGTGCCAGCAACTCCGAGCCGGATGAAAAACTGTTTTTT

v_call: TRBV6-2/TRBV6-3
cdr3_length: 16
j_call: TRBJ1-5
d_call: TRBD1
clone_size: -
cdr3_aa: CASSSNRGTSNQPQHF
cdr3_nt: TGTGCCAGCAGTTCAAACAGGGGCACCAGCAATCAGCCCCAGCATTTT

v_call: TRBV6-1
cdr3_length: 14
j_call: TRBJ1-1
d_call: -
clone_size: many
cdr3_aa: CASYIQGRETEAFF
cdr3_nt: TGTGCCAGCTACATACAGGGCAGGGAGACTGAAGCTTTCTTT

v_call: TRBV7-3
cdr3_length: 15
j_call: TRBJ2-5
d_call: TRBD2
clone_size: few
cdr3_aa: CASSLGGSVRETQYF
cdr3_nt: TGTGCCAGCAGCTTAGGCGGGAGCGTCAGAGAGACCCAGTACTTC

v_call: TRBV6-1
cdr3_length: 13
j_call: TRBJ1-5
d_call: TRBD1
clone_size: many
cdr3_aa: CASSPQGDQPQHF
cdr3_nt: TGTGCCAGCAGTCCTCAGGGGGATCAGCCCCAGCATTTT

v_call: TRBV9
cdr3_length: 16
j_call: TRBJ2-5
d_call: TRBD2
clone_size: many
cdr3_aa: CASSVEGLAGSETQYF
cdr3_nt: TGTGCCAGCAGCGTAGAAGGTCTAGCGGGATCGGAGACCCAGTACTTC

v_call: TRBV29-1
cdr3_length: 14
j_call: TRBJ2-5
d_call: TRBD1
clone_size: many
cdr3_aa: CSVEDGTGGKTQYF
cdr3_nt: TGCAGCGTTGAAGATGGGACAGGGGGAAAGACCCAGTACTTC

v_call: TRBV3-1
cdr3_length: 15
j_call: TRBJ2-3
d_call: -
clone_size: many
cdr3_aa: CASSRSGGPTDTQYF
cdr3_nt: TGTGCCAGCAGCCGATCTGGAGGGCCGACAGATACGCAGTATTTT

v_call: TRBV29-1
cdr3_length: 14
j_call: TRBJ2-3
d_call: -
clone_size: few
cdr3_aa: CSVVWQDPPDTQYF
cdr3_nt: TGCAGCGTTGTATGGCAGGACCCCCCAGATACGCAGTATTTT

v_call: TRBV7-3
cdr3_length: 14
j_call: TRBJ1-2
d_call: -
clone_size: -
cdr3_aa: CASTPGAGAGGYTF
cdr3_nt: TGTGCCAGCACCCCCGGGGCGGGCGCAGGTGGCTACACCTTC

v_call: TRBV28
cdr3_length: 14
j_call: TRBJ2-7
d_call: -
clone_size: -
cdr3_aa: CASSLRFPLYEQYF
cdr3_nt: TGTGCCAGCAGTTTGAGATTCCCCCTCTACGAGCAGTACTTC

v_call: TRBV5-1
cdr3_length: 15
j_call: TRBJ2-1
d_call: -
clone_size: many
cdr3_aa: CASYKTDINANEQFF
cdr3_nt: TGCGCCAGCTATAAAACGGACATCAACGCTAATGAGCAGTTCTTC

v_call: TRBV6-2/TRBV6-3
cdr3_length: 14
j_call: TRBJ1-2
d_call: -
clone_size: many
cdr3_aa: CASTPDGRGYGYTF
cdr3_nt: TGTGCCAGCACCCCGGACGGTCGCGGCTATGGCTACACCTTC

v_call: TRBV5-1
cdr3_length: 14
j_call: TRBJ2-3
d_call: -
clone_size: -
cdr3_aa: CASTPRAGIDTQYF
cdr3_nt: TGCGCCAGCACCCCCCGGGCAGGCATAGATACGCAGTATTTT

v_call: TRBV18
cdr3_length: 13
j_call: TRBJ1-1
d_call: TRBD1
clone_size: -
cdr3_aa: CASSLGTGSEAFF
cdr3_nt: TGTGCCAGCTCACTCGGGACAGGGTCTGAAGCTTTCTTT

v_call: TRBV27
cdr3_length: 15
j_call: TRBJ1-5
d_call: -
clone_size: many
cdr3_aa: CASSLFGGRGQPQHF
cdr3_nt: TGTGCCAGCAGTTTATTCGGGGGCCGGGGTCAGCCCCAGCATTTT

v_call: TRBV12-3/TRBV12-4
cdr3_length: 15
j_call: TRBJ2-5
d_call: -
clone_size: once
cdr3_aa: CASSFGRARQETQYF
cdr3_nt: TGTGCCAGCAGTTTCGGGCGGGCGAGACAAGAGACCCAGTACTTC

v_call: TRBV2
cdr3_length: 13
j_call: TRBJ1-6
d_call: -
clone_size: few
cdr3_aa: CASSDRGGSPLHF
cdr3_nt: TGTGCCAGCAGTGATCGGGGGGGGTCACCCCTCCACTTT

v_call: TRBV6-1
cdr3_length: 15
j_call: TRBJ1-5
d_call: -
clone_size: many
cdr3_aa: CASSEAGGRNQPQHF
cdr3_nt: TGTGCCAGCAGTGAAGCGGGCGGAAGGAACCAGCCCCAGCATTTT

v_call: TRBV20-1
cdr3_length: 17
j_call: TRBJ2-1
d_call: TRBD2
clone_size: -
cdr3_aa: CSARGGLAGGTYNEQFF
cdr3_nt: TGCAGTGCTAGAGGAGGTCTAGCGGGGGGGACCTACAATGAGCAGTTCTTC

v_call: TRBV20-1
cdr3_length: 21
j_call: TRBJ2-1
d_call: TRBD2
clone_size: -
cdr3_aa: CSARDIGRTSFGGGAVYEQFF
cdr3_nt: TGCAGTGCTAGAGATATCGGGCGGACAAGCTTCGGCGGGGGGGCCGTCTATGAGCAGTTCTTC

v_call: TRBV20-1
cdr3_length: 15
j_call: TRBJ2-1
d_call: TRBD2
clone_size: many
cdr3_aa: CSARDPRGGGNEQFF
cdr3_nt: TGCAGTGCTAGAGATCCTCGCGGGGGGGGGAATGAGCAGTTCTTC

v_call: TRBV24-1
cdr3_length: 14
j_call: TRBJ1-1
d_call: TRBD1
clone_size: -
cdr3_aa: CATSESEGQGKAFF
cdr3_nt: TGTGCCACCAGTGAGTCGGAGGGACAGGGGAAAGCTTTCTTT

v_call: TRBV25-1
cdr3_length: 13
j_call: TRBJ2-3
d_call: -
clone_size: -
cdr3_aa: CASSEYSPDTQYF
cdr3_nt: TGTGCCAGCAGTGAATATTCCCCAGATACGCAGTATTTT